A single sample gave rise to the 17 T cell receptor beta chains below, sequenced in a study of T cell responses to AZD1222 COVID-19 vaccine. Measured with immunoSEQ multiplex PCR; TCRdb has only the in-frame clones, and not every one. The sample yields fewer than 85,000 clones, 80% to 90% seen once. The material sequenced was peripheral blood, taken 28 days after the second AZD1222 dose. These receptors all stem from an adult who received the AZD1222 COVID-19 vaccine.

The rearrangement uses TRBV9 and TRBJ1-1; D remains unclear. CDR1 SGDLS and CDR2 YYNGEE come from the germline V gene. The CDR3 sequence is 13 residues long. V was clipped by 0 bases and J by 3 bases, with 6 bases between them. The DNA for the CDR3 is TGTGCCAGCAGCGTAGTTACCGACACTGAAGCTTTCTTT. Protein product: CASSVVTDTEAFF.

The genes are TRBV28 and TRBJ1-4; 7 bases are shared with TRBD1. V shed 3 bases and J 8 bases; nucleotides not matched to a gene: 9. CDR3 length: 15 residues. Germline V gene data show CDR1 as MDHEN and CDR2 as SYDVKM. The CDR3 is CASSLRTGYREKLFF. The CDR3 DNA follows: TGTGCCAGCAGTTTGCGGACAGGTTATAGGGAAAAACTGTTTTTT.

CDR3 in amino acids: CAISRQQGGNQPQHF. Here the CDR3 DNA reads TGTGCCATCAGCAGGCAACAGGGAGGCAATCAGCCCCAGCATTTT. The chain recombines TRBV10-3 with TRBJ1-5, with a possible D match to TRBD1 (6 bases). Germline V gene data show CDR1 as ENHRY and CDR2 as SYGVKD. Trimming took off 6 bases at V and 2 bases at J, with 14 bases between the two ends. The CDR3 runs 15 residues.

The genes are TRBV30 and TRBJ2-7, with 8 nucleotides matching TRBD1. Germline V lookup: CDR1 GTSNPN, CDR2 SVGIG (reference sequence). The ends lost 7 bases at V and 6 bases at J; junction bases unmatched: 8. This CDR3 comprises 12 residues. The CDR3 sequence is CAFGQGPAEQYF. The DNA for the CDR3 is TGTGCCTTCGGACAGGGACCGGCCGAGCAGTACTTC. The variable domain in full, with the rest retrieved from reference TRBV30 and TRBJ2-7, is SQTIHQWPATLVQPVGSPLSLECTVEGTSNPNLYWYRQAAGRGLQLLFYSVGIGQISSEVPQNLSASRPQDRQFILSSKKLLLSDSGFYLCAFGQGPAEQYFGPGTRLTVT.

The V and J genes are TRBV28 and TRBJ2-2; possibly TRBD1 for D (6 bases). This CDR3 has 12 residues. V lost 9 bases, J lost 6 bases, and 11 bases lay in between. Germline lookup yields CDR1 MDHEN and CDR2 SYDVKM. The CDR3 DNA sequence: TGTGCCAGTAAACAGGGATCCGGGGAGCTGTTTTTT. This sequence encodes CASKQGSGELFF.

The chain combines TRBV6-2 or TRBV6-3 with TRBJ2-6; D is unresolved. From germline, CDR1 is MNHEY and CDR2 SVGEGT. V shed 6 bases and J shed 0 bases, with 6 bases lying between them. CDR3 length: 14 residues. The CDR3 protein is CASSSDSGANVLTF. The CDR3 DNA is TGTGCCAGCAGCAGCGACTCTGGGGCCAACGTCCTGACTTTC.

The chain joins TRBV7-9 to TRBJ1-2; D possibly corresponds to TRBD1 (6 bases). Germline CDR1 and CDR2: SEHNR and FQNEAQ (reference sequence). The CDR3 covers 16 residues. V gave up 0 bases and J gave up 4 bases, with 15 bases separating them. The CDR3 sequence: CASSLAGGSGGYGYTF. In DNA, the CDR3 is TGTGCCAGCAGCTTAGCAGGGGGTTCTGGCGGCTATGGCTACACCTTC.

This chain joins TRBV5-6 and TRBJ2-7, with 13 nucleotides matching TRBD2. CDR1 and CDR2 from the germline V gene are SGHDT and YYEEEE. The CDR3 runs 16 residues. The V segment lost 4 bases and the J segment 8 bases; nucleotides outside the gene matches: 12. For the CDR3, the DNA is TGTGCCAGCAGCGCGGGACTAGCGGGGTCCATGGGAAAGCAGTACTTC. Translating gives CASSAGLAGSMGKQYF.

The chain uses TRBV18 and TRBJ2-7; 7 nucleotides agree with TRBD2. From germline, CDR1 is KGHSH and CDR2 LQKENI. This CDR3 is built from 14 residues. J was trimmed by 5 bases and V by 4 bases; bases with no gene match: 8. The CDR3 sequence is CASSLGTNLDEQYF. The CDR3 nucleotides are TGTGCCAGCTCACTCGGGACTAATTTGGACGAGCAGTACTTC.

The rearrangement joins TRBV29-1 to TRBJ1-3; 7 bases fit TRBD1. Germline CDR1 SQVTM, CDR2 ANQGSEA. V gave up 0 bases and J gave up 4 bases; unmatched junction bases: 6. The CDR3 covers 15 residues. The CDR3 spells CSVEDRSGGGNTIYF. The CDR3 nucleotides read TGCAGCGTTGAAGATAGGTCAGGGGGGGGAAACACCATATATTTT.

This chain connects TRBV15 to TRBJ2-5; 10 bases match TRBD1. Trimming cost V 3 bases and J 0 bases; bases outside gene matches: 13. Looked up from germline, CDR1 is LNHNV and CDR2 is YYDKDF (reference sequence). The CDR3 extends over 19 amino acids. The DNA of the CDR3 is TGTGCCACCAGCAGGCCCCCTGGACCGGGACAGGGGTACCAAGAGACCCAGTACTTC. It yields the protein CATSRPPGPGQGYQETQYF.

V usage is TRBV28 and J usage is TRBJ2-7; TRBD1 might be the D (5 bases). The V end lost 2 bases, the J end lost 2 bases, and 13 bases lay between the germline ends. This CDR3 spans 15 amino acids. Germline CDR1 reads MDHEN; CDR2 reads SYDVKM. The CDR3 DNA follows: TGTGCCAGCAGTTTAAGAAGGGGTTCAACCTACGAGCAGTACTTC. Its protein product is CASSLRRGSTYEQYF.

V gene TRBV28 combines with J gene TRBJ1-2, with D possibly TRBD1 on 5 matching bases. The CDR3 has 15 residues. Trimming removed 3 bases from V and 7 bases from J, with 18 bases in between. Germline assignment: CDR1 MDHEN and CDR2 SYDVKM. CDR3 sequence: CASSLGLNLAPGYTF. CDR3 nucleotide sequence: TGTGCCAGCAGTTTGGGACTCAACTTAGCCCCTGGCTACACCTTC.

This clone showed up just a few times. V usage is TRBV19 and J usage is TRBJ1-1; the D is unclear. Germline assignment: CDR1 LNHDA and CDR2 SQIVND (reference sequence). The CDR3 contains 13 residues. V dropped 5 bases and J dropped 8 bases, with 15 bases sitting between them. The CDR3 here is CASSVAGQQEAFF. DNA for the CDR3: TGTGCCAGTAGTGTCGCGGGCCAACAGGAAGCTTTCTTT.

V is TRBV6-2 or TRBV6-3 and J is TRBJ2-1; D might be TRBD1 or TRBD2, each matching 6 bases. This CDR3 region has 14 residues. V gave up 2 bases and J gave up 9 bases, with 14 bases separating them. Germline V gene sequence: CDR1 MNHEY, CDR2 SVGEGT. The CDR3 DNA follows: TGTGCCAGCAGTTACAGGGGGGCGAAACCTGAGCAGTTCTTC. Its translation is CASSYRGAKPEQFF.

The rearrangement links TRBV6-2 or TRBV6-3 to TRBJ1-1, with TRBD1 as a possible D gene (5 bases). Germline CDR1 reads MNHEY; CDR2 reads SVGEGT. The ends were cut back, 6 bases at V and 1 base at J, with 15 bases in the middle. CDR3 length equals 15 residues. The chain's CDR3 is CASSEQDPRNTEAFF. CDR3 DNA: TGTGCCAGCAGCGAACAGGATCCGAGGAACACTGAAGCTTTCTTT.

CDR3 loop: CASSLGETGLGNQPQHF. As DNA, the CDR3 is TGTGCCAGCAGCTTAGGCGAGACAGGGTTGGGCAATCAGCCCCAGCATTTT. The chain joins TRBV11-2 to TRBJ1-5, with 7 bases aligning to TRBD1. V trimming: 1 base; J trimming: 2 bases; junction bases outside the gene matches: 8. Germline CDR1 reads SGHAT; CDR2 reads FQNNGV. This CDR3 is 17 amino acids long.